The present entry profiles one T cell receptor beta chain with its context. What it recognizes is unknown. This specimen comes from a study of CD8 T cells in ankylosing spondylitis. Preparation of TCR beta libraries was done by quantitative 5'-RACE with molecular barcodes. TCRdb reprocessed the 5' RACE reads with MiXCR, giving one entry per CDR3 protein. The sample includes fewer than 250,000 distinct CDR3 sequences, roughly a tenth seen only once; the top ten take roughly 2.5%. In germline, CDR1 is LGHNA, CDR2 YNFKEQ. V was pared by 1 base and J by 4 bases, with 3 bases of the junction left unmatched. This CDR3 has 14 amino acids. The study's findings and limits: Reported data indicate significant enrichment of disease-linked clones within matched ankylosing spondylitis synovial fluid. In ankylosing spondylitis blood, a motif of fewer than 10 highly homologous TCR beta variants appeared characteristic. Disease-linked clones were CD8+ and relatively rare in peripheral blood.

The specimen was blood, either unsorted or a sorted T cell fraction (not recorded which). The genes are TRBV4-2 and TRBJ2-7; 8 nucleotides align to TRBD1. This TCR derives from a male donor with ankylosing spondylitis or in good health (not recorded which). The CDR3 sequence: CASSQGTGRYEQYF. CDR3 sequence (DNA): TGTGCCAGCAGCCAAGGGACAGGGCGTTACGAGCAGTACTTC.